The 22 T cell receptor beta chains below come from one sample, sequenced in a study of Ad26.COV2.S vaccination and SARS-CoV-2 variants. Treatment of the sample: around 19 received Ad26.COV2.S at low or high dose, single or two shots; about 5 received placebo; per-sample allocation not given. After the first vaccine or placebo injection, samples were drawn on day 63. Assay: immunoSEQ multiplex PCR; the TCRdb copy retains only in-frame clones and omits some. The table records 350,000 to 400,000 clones, approximately 91% of them present only once. Sequenced here: peripheral blood, sampled in a trial of Ad26.COV2.S vaccine versus placebo. The receptors derive from a person between 18 and 59 years old who received the Ad26.COV2.S COVID-19 vaccine or a placebo.

The chain recombines TRBV19 with TRBJ1-2; D call uncertain. Trimming took 3 bases from V and 6 from J, leaving 11 bases between them. The CDR3 is 13 amino acids. Germline V lookup: CDR1 LNHDA, CDR2 SQIVND (reference sequence). The CDR3 DNA reads as TGTGCCAGTAGTATCGGCGGAAGTAATGGCTACACCTTC. Its translation is CASSIGGSNGYTF.

V gene TRBV18 combines with J gene TRBJ1-2; 11 bases agree with TRBD1. The CDR3 is made up of 18 amino acids. CDR1 is KGHSH and CDR2 is LQKENI in the germline V gene. V gave up 2 bases and J gave up 4 bases; unmatched junction bases: 12. The CDR3 is CASSPNMGQGGVAYGYTF. In DNA form, the CDR3 reads TGTGCCAGCTCACCAAATATGGGACAGGGGGGAGTTGCCTATGGCTACACCTTC.

The J gene is TRBJ1-6, the V gene TRBV10-3; no reliable D call. The germline V and J ends were trimmed by 10 bases and 0 bases, with 19 bases remaining between them. Germline lookup yields CDR1 ENHRY and CDR2 SYGVKD. This CDR3 is 17 amino acids long. Here the CDR3 reads CATKAETRGSYNSPLHF. In DNA, the CDR3 is TGTGCCACTAAGGCAGAAACTCGCGGCTCCTATAATTCACCCCTCCACTTT.

V is TRBV6-5 and J is TRBJ1-1, with D maybe TRBD1 (5 bases). The CDR3 sequence is 16 residues long. Trimming took off 0 bases at V and 4 bases at J, with 15 bases between the two ends. Germline loops: CDR1 MNHEY, CDR2 SVGAGI. DNA for the CDR3: TGTGCCAGCAGTTACTCCGTGTCTGGCACAGGCACTGAAGCTTTCTTT. Its translation is CASSYSVSGTGTEAFF.

The chain is built from TRBV5-4 and TRBJ2-7; D might be TRBD1 or TRBD2, each matching 6 bases. Trimming removed 1 base from V and 5 bases from J, with 13 bases in between. This CDR3 has 14 amino acids. CDR1 is SGHNT, CDR2 YYREEE, per germline (reference sequence). CDR3 region: CASSLTGRTDEQYF. The CDR3 DNA follows: TGTGCCAGCAGCTTGACAGGGAGGACAGACGAGCAGTACTTC.

The chain employs TRBV10-2 and TRBJ2-1; either TRBD1 or TRBD2 may fit D (5 bases each). This CDR3 comprises 14 residues. Per the germline V gene, CDR1 is WSHSY and CDR2 is SAAADI. V lost 3 bases and J 8 bases, leaving 14 bases between the germline ends. The CDR3 spells CASSDGGAVYEQFF. The CDR3 DNA sequence: TGCGCCAGCAGTGATGGGGGAGCCGTATATGAGCAGTTCTTC.

The V and J genes are TRBV2 and TRBJ1-2, with no clear D. The germline V and J ends were trimmed by 1 base and 8 bases, with 17 bases remaining between them. Germline V gene data show CDR1 as SNHLY and CDR2 as FYNNEI. The CDR3 consists of 15 residues. In DNA, the CDR3 is TGTGCCAGCAGTGAAGAGCTAGGACGGACCCGCGGCTACACCTTC. As protein: CASSEELGRTRGYTF. The whole variable domain, remainder taken from reference TRBV2 and TRBJ1-2, is EPEVTQTPSHQVTQMGQEVILRCVPISNHLYFYWYRQILGQKVEFLVSFYNNEISEKSEIFDDQFSVERPDGSNFTLKIRSTKLEDSAMYFCASSEELGRTRGYTFGSGTRLTVV.

The V call is TRBV12-5, the J call TRBJ2-7; the match to TRBD1 covers 9 bases. The CDR3 contains 15 residues. After removal of 6 bases from V and 1 base from J, the junction contained 7 bases not matched to a gene. Per the germline V gene, CDR1 is LGHNT and CDR2 is FRNRAP. This chain's CDR3 is CASGRGQGDSYEQYF. As DNA, the CDR3 is TGTGCTAGTGGACGGGGACAGGGAGATTCCTACGAGCAGTACTTC.

This clone was seen only once. The chain employs TRBV5-1 and TRBJ1-6; unclear D gene. V was cut by 0 bases and J by 9 bases, with 7 bases left in between. Germline lookup yields CDR1 SGHRS and CDR2 YFSETQ. The CDR3 contains 13 residues. Here the CDR3 reads CASSLVAGSPLHF. The CDR3 coding sequence is TGCGCCAGCAGCTTGGTGGCGGGTTCACCCCTCCACTTT. Complete variable domain (other parts from reference TRBV5-1 and TRBJ1-6): KAGVTQTPRYLIKTRGQQVTLSCSPISGHRSVSWYQQTPGQGLQFLFEYFSETQRNKGNFPGRFSGRQFSNSRSEMNVSTLELGDSALYLCASSLVAGSPLHFGNGTRLTVT.

The rearrangement uses TRBV7-9 and TRBJ2-5, with 10 bases that match TRBD2. Losses at the gene ends were 3 bases for V and 5 bases for J; bases not matched to a gene: 9. Germline lookup yields CDR1 SEHNR and CDR2 FQNEAQ (reference sequence). This CDR3 is 16 amino acids long. CDR3 sequence reads: CASSLSSGGPSETQYF. For the CDR3, the DNA is TGTGCCAGCAGCTTGTCTAGCGGGGGTCCCTCGGAGACCCAGTACTTC.

The chain couples TRBV10-1 to TRBJ1-3; TRBD1 is a possible D gene (5 bases). V was pared by 8 bases and J by 1 base, with 21 bases between. Germline CDR1 and CDR2: WNHNN and SYGVQD (reference sequence). This CDR3 spans 17 amino acids. This chain's CDR3 is CASRWLTGGSSGNTIYF. The DNA of the CDR3 is TGCGCCAGCCGGTGGTTGACGGGGGGGTCATCTGGAAACACCATATATTTT.

V and J are TRBV2 and TRBJ1-5, with a weak D call TRBD1 (6 bases). Per germline, CDR1 SNHLY and CDR2 FYNNEI. This CDR3 comprises 15 residues. Trimming pared 6 bases from V and 4 bases from J, leaving 16 bases between. CDR3 sequence: CASREKGGSNQPQHF. DNA of the CDR3: TGTGCCAGCAGGGAGAAGGGGGGCAGTAATCAGCCCCAGCATTTT.

The chain carries TRBV20-1 and TRBJ2-7, with a tentative D call TRBD1 (6 bases). The V and J ends lost 5 bases and 4 bases respectively, with 9 bases between them. CDR1 and CDR2 from the germline V gene are DFQATT and SNEGSKA (reference sequence). There are 11 residues in the CDR3. Here the CDR3 reads CSAGQSYEQYF. The CDR3 DNA is TGCAGTGCTGGACAGAGTTACGAGCAGTACTTC.

The rearrangement links TRBV27 to TRBJ2-5, with D tentatively TRBD1 or TRBD2 (5 bases each). The CDR3 length is 12 residues. The germline V gene encodes CDR1 MNHEY and CDR2 SMNVEV (reference sequence). Trimming stripped 7 bases from V and 3 bases from J, with 9 bases between. Here the CDR3 DNA reads TGTGCCAGCAAGCGAGGGGAAGAGACCCAGTACTTC. As protein: CASKRGEETQYF.

V is TRBV5-1 and J is TRBJ1-6, with D possibly TRBD1 on 6 matching bases. This CDR3 spans 14 amino acids. Germline values: CDR1 SGHRS, CDR2 YFSETQ. V lost 5 bases and J 5 bases, leaving 11 bases between the germline ends. The DNA of the CDR3 is TGCGCCAGCAGTGTGCAGGGGAATAATTCACCCCTCCACTTT. Protein: CASSVQGNNSPLHF.

This sequence joins TRBV19 and TRBJ1-2, with 10 bases lining up with TRBD1. The germline V gene has CDR1 LNHDA and CDR2 SQIVND (reference sequence). The CDR3 loop spans 13 amino acids. Germline trimming cut 6 bases from V and 8 bases from J; bases unmatched to any gene: 6. The CDR3 DNA follows: TGTGCCAGTAGGGGGACAGGGGAGAAAGGCTACACCTTC. Translating it yields CASRGTGEKGYTF.

The chain has TRBV14 and TRBJ1-4, with unresolved D. There are 17 residues in the CDR3. Germline CDR1 is SGHDN and CDR2 is FVKESK. V was pared by 1 base and J by 4 bases, with 16 bases between. CDR3: CASSQGVAGMGNEKLFF. The CDR3 region has the DNA TGTGCCAGCAGCCAAGGAGTCGCCGGTATGGGTAATGAAAAACTGTTTTTT.

This chain links TRBV4-1 with TRBJ2-3; 8 nucleotides line up with TRBD2. Trimming cost V 1 base and J 10 bases; bases outside gene matches: 4. The germline V gene encodes CDR1 MGHRA and CDR2 YSYEKL. The CDR3 is made up of 13 amino acids. As DNA, the CDR3 is TGCGCCAGCAGCCAAGCGGCGGGGGGTCCGCAGTATTTT. It encodes CASSQAAGGPQYF.

The V gene is TRBV5-4, the J gene TRBJ2-7; a possible D gene is TRBD2 (6 bases). CDR1 SGHNT and CDR2 YYREEE come from the germline V gene (reference sequence). The CDR3 is made up of 14 amino acids. V was clipped by 4 bases and J by 3 bases, with 14 bases between them. The DNA of the CDR3 is TGTGCCAGCAGCGGAGGGCCAGGGAACTACGAGCAGTACTTC. Protein sequence: CASSGGPGNYEQYF.

The genes are TRBV25-1 and TRBJ1-5; D is unresolved. V lost 4 bases, J lost 3 bases, and 10 bases lay in between. Germline V gives CDR1 MGHDK, CDR2 SYGVNS. This CDR3 comprises 14 residues. This CDR3 reads CASSAGHSNQPQHF. The CDR3 DNA follows: TGTGCCAGCAGTGCCGGGCACTCCAATCAGCCCCAGCATTTT.

This chain connects TRBV2 to TRBJ1-1; D gene uncertain. The CDR3 has 13 amino acids. V dropped 5 bases and J dropped 3 bases, with 10 bases sitting between them. CDR1 is SNHLY and CDR2 is FYNNEI in the germline V gene. As DNA, the CDR3 is TGTGCCAGCAGTCTTAGAATGGACACTGAAGCTTTCTTT. As protein: CASSLRMDTEAFF.

The rearrangement links TRBV11-3 to TRBJ2-1; D unclear. The CDR3 spans 12 residues. Deletions cut 3 bases from V and 5 bases from J, with 5 bases between. CDR1 and CDR2 (germline): SGHNT, YENEEA. CDR3 in DNA: TGTGCCAGCAGCTTTCTTGACAATGAGCAGTTCTTC. This sequence encodes CASSFLDNEQFF.